A single sample gave rise to the 29 T cell receptor beta chains below, sequenced in a study of blood T cell repertoires in COVID-19 (TCRdb year 2020). Library method: the immunoSEQ multiplex PCR assay. As stored in TCRdb, this immuneACCESS dataset retains in-frame rearrangements with V and J assigned. A fraction of the clones does not appear; measured against another copy, unresolved V genes explain less than half of the discrepancy, and the remainder lacks a known reason. This sample holds 150,000 to 200,000 clones; roughly 77% were observed only once. The ten top clones hold about 6.5% of the sample. Sequencing was performed on peripheral blood. The receptor source for this set is a woman aged 40 to 50 with COVID-19, enrolled during active disease.

This chain uses TRBV6-5 with TRBJ2-7, with a possible D match to TRBD2 (7 bases). Looked up from germline, CDR1 is MNHEY and CDR2 is SVGAGI. CDR3 size: 14 residues. Deletions cut 4 bases from V and 2 bases from J, with 12 bases between. CDR3 DNA: TGTGCCAGCAGTTGGGGGGGCGCAGCCTACGAGCAGTACTTC. It encodes CASSWGGAAYEQYF.

The V call is TRBV7-8, the J call TRBJ2-1, with 12 nucleotides matching TRBD2. The CDR3 is 13 amino acids. V was clipped by 10 bases and J by 8 bases; unmatched bases: 6. The germline CDR1 and CDR2 sequences are SGHVS and FQNEAQ. In nucleotides, the CDR3 is TGTGCCACTAGCGGGAGGGCCGAGGATGAGCAGTTCTTC. It is translated as CATSGRAEDEQFF.

Here the CDR3 reads CASSLARTGTRMNTGELFF. The CDR3 DNA is TGTGCCAGCAGCTTAGCCCGGACAGGGACACGAATGAACACCGGGGAGCTGTTTTTT. This chain connects TRBV7-7 to TRBJ2-2; TRBD1 matches 8 bases. The CDR3 spans 19 residues. The germline V gene encodes CDR1 SSHAT and CDR2 FNYEAQ (reference sequence). V lost 0 bases and J lost 1; bases outside the gene matches: 10. The variable domain in full, completed from reference TRBV7-7 and TRBJ2-2, reads GAGVSQSPRYKVTKRGQDVTLRCDPISSHATLYWYQQALGQGPEFLTYFNYEAQPDKSGLPSDRFSAERPEGSISTLTIQRTEQRDSAMYRCASSLARTGTRMNTGELFFGEGSRLTVL.

The chain recombines TRBV7-2 with TRBJ2-7, with 11 bases that match TRBD2. This CDR3 spans 15 amino acids. Trimming cost V 0 bases and J 6 bases; bases outside gene matches: 4. In germline, CDR1 is SGHTA, CDR2 FQGNSA. The CDR3 loop reads CASSLARLAGGEQYF. The CDR3 bases are TGTGCCAGCAGCTTAGCTCGCCTAGCGGGAGGCGAGCAGTACTTC. The full variable domain, with the rest looked up from reference TRBV7-2 and TRBJ2-7, is GAGVSQSPSNKVTEKGKDVELRCDPISGHTALYWYRQSLGQGLEFLIYFQGNSAPDKSGLPSDRFSAERTGGSVSTLTIQRTQQEDSAVYLCASSLARLAGGEQYFGPGTRLTVT.

The V and J genes are TRBV2 and TRBJ2-1, with unresolved D. CDR1 SNHLY and CDR2 FYNNEI come from the germline V gene. Trimming pared 6 bases from V and 0 bases from J, leaving 6 bases between. This CDR3 spans 13 amino acids. The CDR3 DNA reads as TGTGCCAGCAGGCTCAGCTCCTACAATGAGCAGTTCTTC. Translated, it gives CASRLSSYNEQFF.

CDR3 nucleotide sequence: TGTGCCAGCAGCCGAGATACGCAGGGGCATGGCTACACCTTC. It translates to CASSRDTQGHGYTF. The chain has TRBV5-4 and TRBJ1-2; a possible D gene is TRBD1 (6 bases). The CDR3 sequence is 14 residues long. Germline CDR1 is SGHNT and CDR2 is YYREEE (reference sequence). V dropped 4 bases and J dropped 6 bases, with 16 bases sitting between them.

The J gene is TRBJ2-1, the V gene TRBV2; 9 nucleotides agree with TRBD2. This CDR3 is 15 amino acids long. The germline V gene has CDR1 SNHLY and CDR2 FYNNEI. V lost 4 bases, J lost 2 bases, and 3 bases stayed unmatched. CDR3 sequence: CASSARLAAYNEQFF. The CDR3 coding sequence is TGTGCCAGCAGTGCTAGACTAGCGGCCTACAATGAGCAGTTCTTC.

The chain joins TRBV29-1 to TRBJ2-2, with D tentatively TRBD1 (5 bases). The CDR3 covers 14 residues. The germline CDR1 and CDR2 sequences are SQVTM and ANQGSEA. Deletions cut 6 bases from V and 3 bases from J, with 14 bases between. The CDR3 DNA is TGCAGCGTCCCAGGGATCGAGGACACCGGGGAGCTGTTTTTT. Protein: CSVPGIEDTGELFF.

V is TRBV11-3 and J is TRBJ2-6, with 7 positions matching TRBD1. Unmatched junction bases numbered 9, after V lost 5 bases and J lost 2 bases. The CDR3 sequence is 17 residues long. In germline, CDR1 is SGHNT, CDR2 YENEEA. The CDR3 coding sequence is TGTGCCAGCAGCCCGGGGACAGTTCAGACTGGGGCCAACGTCCTGACTTTC. It translates to CASSPGTVQTGANVLTF.

The CDR3 spells CASSREGQTTDTQYF. The CDR3 DNA is TGCGCCAGCAGTCGAGAGGGACAGACCACAGATACGCAGTATTTT. V usage is TRBV5-1 and J usage is TRBJ2-3; 7 bases line up with TRBD1. CDR3 length: 15 residues. Trimming removed 5 bases from V and 2 bases from J; junction bases left unmatched: 8. Germline V gene sequence: CDR1 SGHRS, CDR2 YFSETQ.

V and J are TRBV15 and TRBJ2-2; TRBD1 aligns across 9 bases. Germline V gives CDR1 LNHNV, CDR2 YYDKDF (reference sequence). V was clipped by 3 bases and J by 6 bases; unmatched bases: 8. This CDR3 spans 16 amino acids. CDR3 nucleotides: TGTGCCACCAGCAGGAGGACAGGGGAATTCGCCGGGGAGCTGTTTTTT. Its translation: CATSRRTGEFAGELFF.

This chain connects TRBV18 to TRBJ2-5, with 11 positions matching TRBD1. There are 15 residues in the CDR3. CDR1 is KGHSH and CDR2 is LQKENI in the germline V gene. V shed 3 bases and J 5 bases; nucleotides not matched to a gene: 5. In nucleotides, the CDR3 is TGTGCCAGCTCACCCGGGACAGGGGGATATGAGACCCAGTACTTC. Translated: CASSPGTGGYETQYF.

The J gene is TRBJ1-6, the V gene TRBV27; 7 bases line up with TRBD1. Germline V gene data show CDR1 as MNHEY and CDR2 as SMNVEV (reference sequence). V trimming: 3 bases; J trimming: 12 bases; junction bases outside the gene matches: 17. This CDR3 is built from 17 residues. Here the CDR3 DNA reads TGTGCCAGCAGTTTGGCGGCTACCGCGACAGGGACTAGACCCCTCCACTTT. It translates to CASSLAATATGTRPLHF.

The CDR3 nucleotides are TGTGCCAGCAGCCCCATCGCGCGACAGGGGACCTACGAGCAGTACTTC. Translating it yields CASSPIARQGTYEQYF. The chain links TRBV11-2 to TRBJ2-7, with 8 nucleotides matching TRBD1. V lost 5 bases and J lost 2; bases outside the gene matches: 11. The CDR3 runs to 16 residues. CDR1 is SGHAT, CDR2 FQNNGV, per germline.

This clone has only one observation. V is TRBV3-1 (or the pseudogene TRBV3-2) and J is TRBJ1-3; no definite D call. In germline, CDR1 is LGHDT, CDR2 YNNKEL (reference sequence). The CDR3 loop spans 20 amino acids. Trimming removed 2 bases from V and 0 bases from J, with 23 bases in between. The CDR3: CASSQWAVGSTALSGNTIYF. CDR3 DNA: TGTGCCAGCAGCCAATGGGCTGTCGGGAGTACAGCTCTCTCTGGAAACACCATATATTTT.

The chain carries TRBV3-1 (or the pseudogene TRBV3-2) and TRBJ1-3, with D possibly being TRBD1 (6 bases). The CDR3 extends over 14 amino acids. Germline loops: CDR1 LGHDT, CDR2 YNNKEL (reference sequence). Deletions cut 6 bases from V and 1 base from J, with 10 bases between. DNA for the CDR3: TGTGCCAGCAGACTGACAGGATCTGGAAACACCATATATTTT. Translated: CASRLTGSGNTIYF.

J is TRBJ2-7 and V is TRBV9; TRBD1 agrees at 8 bases. This CDR3 is 15 amino acids long. Germline V gene lookup returns CDR1 SGDLS and CDR2 YYNGEE. Trimming took 2 bases from V and 2 from J; bases not matched to a gene: 6. CDR3 DNA sequence: TGTGCCAGCAGCGTCCGGGACAGGAGTACCTACGAGCAGTACTTC. Translating gives CASSVRDRSTYEQYF.

The genes are TRBV28 and TRBJ1-1, with 7 bases lining up with TRBD1. J gave up 5 bases and V 2 bases, and 5 bases lay outside the gene matches. Germline CDR1 reads MDHEN; CDR2 reads SYDVKM. This CDR3 spans 14 amino acids. CDR3 DNA: TGTGCCAGCAGTTTACAGGGGGGAAGAACTGAAGCTTTCTTT. It is translated as CASSLQGGRTEAFF.

In the case of this clone: The junction departs from germline at one end; a sequencing error may be responsible. This chain links TRBV12-5 with TRBJ2-7, with 8 positions matching TRBD2. The germline CDR1 and CDR2 sequences are LGHNT and FRNRAP. The length of the CDR3 is 14 residues. CDR3 coding DNA: TGTGCTAGTGCTTTGGGAGCGGGAGTCTACGAGCAGTACTTC. Translated: CASALGAGVYEQYF.

The chain couples TRBV18 to TRBJ2-1, with D uncertain. The germline V gene encodes CDR1 KGHSH and CDR2 LQKENI. This CDR3 has 12 amino acids. The V and J ends lost 3 bases and 10 bases respectively, with 10 bases between them. The CDR3 spells CASSPSFEEQFF. The CDR3, as DNA: TGTGCCAGCTCACCTTCCTTCGAGGAGCAGTTCTTC.

The sample holds a few counts of this clone. The V call is TRBV7-8, the J call TRBJ1-5, with D unclear. The CDR3 is made up of 13 amino acids. From germline, CDR1 is SGHVS and CDR2 FQNEAQ. V shed 2 bases and J shed 5 bases, with 7 bases lying between them. The CDR3 is CASSLSGDQPQHF. In DNA form, the CDR3 reads TGTGCCAGCAGCTTATCGGGAGATCAGCCCCAGCATTTT.

This rearrangement joins TRBV19 to TRBJ2-3, with 7 nucleotides matching TRBD2. This CDR3 region has 15 residues. Per the germline V gene, CDR1 is LNHDA and CDR2 is SQIVND (reference sequence). Trimming removed 3 bases from V and 3 bases from J; junction bases left unmatched: 6. Here the CDR3 reads CASSMTRRGTDTQYF. The CDR3 nucleotides are TGTGCCAGTAGTATGACCCGGCGGGGGACAGATACGCAGTATTTT. Using reference TRBV19 and TRBJ2-3 for the parts outside the CDR3, the full variable domain is DGGITQSPKYLFRKEGQNVTLSCEQNLNHDAMYWYRQDPGQGLRLIYYSQIVNDFQKGDIAEGYSVSREKKESFPLTVTSAQKNPTAFYLCASSMTRRGTDTQYFGPGTRLTVL.

The V and J genes are TRBV7-3 and TRBJ2-6; TRBD1 matches at 10 bases. In germline, CDR1 is SGHTA, CDR2 FQGTGA. The CDR3 contains 17 residues. V gave up 5 bases and J gave up 0 bases; unmatched junction bases: 4. The CDR3 here is CASSPGTGASGANVLTF. CDR3 bases: TGTGCCAGCAGCCCCGGGACAGGGGCCTCTGGGGCCAACGTCCTGACTTTC. The full variable domain, with the rest looked up from reference TRBV7-3 and TRBJ2-6, is GAGVSQTPSNKVTEKGKYVELRCDPISGHTALYWYRQSLGQGPEFLIYFQGTGAADDSGLPNDRFFAVRPEGSVSTLKIQRTERGDSAVYLCASSPGTGASGANVLTFGAGSRLTVL.

The chain combines TRBV11-2 with TRBJ2-7, with a tentative D call TRBD2 (5 bases). The CDR3 covers 15 residues. The V gene lost 1 base and the J gene lost 3 bases, with 13 bases spanning the gap. Per germline, CDR1 SGHAT and CDR2 FQNNGV. The CDR3 region is CASSLGVGTSYEQYF. The CDR3, as DNA: TGTGCCAGCAGCTTAGGGGTTGGTACTAGCTACGAGCAGTACTTC.

This chain links TRBV6-1 with TRBJ1-2; no clear D gene. Trimming cost V 1 base and J 6 bases, with 21 bases left between them. This CDR3 is built from 17 residues. Germline values: CDR1 MNHNS, CDR2 SASEGT. CDR3 DNA: TGTGCCAGCAGTGAAGGAGGATCACGGAGTCTCGCCGATGGCTACACCTTC. Translated, it gives CASSEGGSRSLADGYTF.

This clone appeared once. The chain joins TRBV7-3 to TRBJ1-1; 7 nucleotides agree with TRBD1. In germline, CDR1 is SGHTA, CDR2 FQGTGA. V lost 3 bases and J lost 11; bases outside the gene matches: 6. This CDR3 has 12 amino acids. CDR3 nucleotide sequence: TGTGCCAGCAGCTTGGCGACAGGGCGGGCTTTCTTT. Translated: CASSLATGRAFF.

J is TRBJ2-7 and V is TRBV30; 8 bases align to TRBD2. Per the germline V gene, CDR1 is GTSNPN and CDR2 is SVGIG (reference sequence). The CDR3 contains 14 residues. Germline trimming cut 4 bases from V and 1 base from J; bases unmatched to any gene: 6. The CDR3, as DNA: TGTGCCTGGACTGAGCGGGGGCTATCCTACGAGCAGTACTTC. Translation gives CAWTERGLSYEQYF.

The chain combines TRBV7-9 with TRBJ1-2; no clear D. Germline V CDR1 and CDR2: SEHNR, FQNEAQ (reference sequence). This CDR3 region has 14 residues. Trimming took 1 base from V and 0 from J, leaving 6 bases between them. The CDR3 DNA follows: TGTGCCAGCAGCTTAGTCACAGCTAACTATGGCTACACCTTC. Amino acids: CASSLVTANYGYTF.

This clone has a single count. This chain links TRBV11-2 with TRBJ2-1; 8 nucleotides line up with TRBD2. V trimming: 1 base; J trimming: 3 bases; junction bases outside the gene matches: 5. The CDR3 consists of 16 residues. Germline V CDR1 and CDR2: SGHAT, FQNNGV. CDR3 DNA sequence: TGTGCCAGCAGCTTAGTTGGCAGCGGGAGCTACAATGAGCAGTTCTTC. Residues: CASSLVGSGSYNEQFF.